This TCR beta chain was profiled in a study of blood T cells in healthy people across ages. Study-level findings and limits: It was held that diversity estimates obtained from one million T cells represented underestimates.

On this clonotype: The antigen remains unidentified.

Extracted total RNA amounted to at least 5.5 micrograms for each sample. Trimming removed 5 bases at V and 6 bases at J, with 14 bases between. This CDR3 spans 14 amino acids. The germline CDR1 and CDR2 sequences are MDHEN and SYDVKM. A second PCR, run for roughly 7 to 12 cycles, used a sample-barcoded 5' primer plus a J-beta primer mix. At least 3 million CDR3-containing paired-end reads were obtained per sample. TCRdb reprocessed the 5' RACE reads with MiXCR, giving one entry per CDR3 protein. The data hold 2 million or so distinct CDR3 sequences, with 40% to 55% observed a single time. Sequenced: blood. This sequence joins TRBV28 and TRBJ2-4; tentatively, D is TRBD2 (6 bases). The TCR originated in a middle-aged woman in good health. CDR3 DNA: TGTGCCAGCAGTCCGGGCCGGCGGGGAAACATTCAGTACTTC. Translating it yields CASSPGRRGNIQYF.